Following are 7 T cell receptor beta chains from one sample sequenced in a study of technical replicates of blood from a handful of donors. Sequencing used immunoSEQ multiplex PCR; TCRdb keeps in-frame clones, though not all of them. The data show approximately 17,000 clones, with approximately 86% seen just once and about 11% held by the top ten. Input material: PBMCs. These TCRs come from a human donor in good health.

The chain uses TRBV20-1 and TRBJ1-2; TRBD1 might be the D (5 bases). The ends were cut back, 6 bases at V and 4 bases at J, with 9 bases in the middle. Per germline, CDR1 DFQATT and CDR2 SNEGSKA (reference sequence). This CDR3 contains 11 residues. DNA of the CDR3: TGCAGTGCCTTCCAGGGCTATGGCTACACCTTC. Residues: CSAFQGYGYTF.

The CDR3 reads CASSQETGGNEQYF. Here the CDR3 DNA reads TGCGCCAGCAGCCAAGAAACAGGGGGGAACGAGCAGTACTTC. The chain combines TRBV4-1 with TRBJ2-7, with 8 bases lining up with TRBD1. The length of the CDR3 is 14 residues. CDR1 and CDR2 (germline): MGHRA, YSYEKL. V shed 0 bases, J shed 5 bases, and the junction held 3 bases outside the gene matches.

This chain joins TRBV9 and TRBJ2-2; D is possibly TRBD1 (6 bases). V was pared by 6 bases and J by 0 bases, with 9 bases between. The germline CDR1 and CDR2 sequences are SGDLS and YYNGEE. The CDR3 consists of 14 residues. The CDR3 sequence: CASIGQSNTGELFF. The CDR3 coding sequence is TGTGCCAGCATCGGACAGTCGAACACCGGGGAGCTGTTTTTT.

The rearrangement uses TRBV28 and TRBJ2-7, with 7 bases aligning to TRBD2. The CDR3 runs 14 residues. Germline assignment: CDR1 MDHEN and CDR2 SYDVKM. The V segment lost 7 bases and the J segment 0 bases; nucleotides outside the gene matches: 6. For the CDR3, the DNA is TGTGCCAGCACCTCCGGGGACTACTCCTACGAGCAGTACTTC. It is translated as CASTSGDYSYEQYF.

The chain links TRBV23-1 to TRBJ2-2; 12 bases are shared with TRBD1. TRBV23-1 counts as an open reading frame of uncertain function. The ends lost 5 bases at V and 6 bases at J; junction bases unmatched: 7. CDR3 length: 16 amino acids. CDR3 sequence: CASSSPGQGASGELFF. The CDR3 region has the DNA TGCGCCAGCAGTTCCCCGGGACAGGGGGCCTCCGGGGAGCTGTTTTTT.

The V and J genes are TRBV2 and TRBJ1-1, with D unresolved. This CDR3 contains 15 residues. Per the germline V gene, CDR1 is SNHLY and CDR2 is FYNNEI. The V end lost 6 bases, the J end lost 4 bases, and 18 bases lay between the germline ends. This CDR3 reads CASRSALLGGTEAFF. In DNA form, the CDR3 reads TGTGCCAGCAGGTCCGCTCTTCTCGGAGGCACTGAAGCTTTCTTT. The full variable domain, its missing parts supplied by reference TRBV2 and TRBJ1-1, is EPEVTQTPSHQVTQMGQEVILRCVPISNHLYFYWYRQILGQKVEFLVSFYNNEISEKSEIFDDQFSVERPDGSNFTLKIRSTKLEDSAMYFCASRSALLGGTEAFFGQGTRLTVV.

The V and J genes are TRBV12-5 and TRBJ2-1; 8 bases agree with TRBD2. CDR1 LGHNT and CDR2 FRNRAP come from the germline V gene. The CDR3 spans 15 residues. After removal of 9 bases from V and 4 bases from J, the junction contained 11 bases not matched to a gene. The CDR3 bases are TGTGCTAGCCTGACGGTAGCGGGACGTTACAATGAGCAGTTCTTC. It codes for CASLTVAGRYNEQFF.